Presented here are 8 T cell receptor beta chains from one specimen sequenced in a study of blood T cell repertoires in COVID-19. Generated by immunoSEQ multiplex PCR, the TCRdb table keeps only in-frame clones and is missing some. The sample consists of under 250,000 clones, 86% of them appearing once. Sequenced sample: peripheral blood. These receptors all come from a middle-aged man with COVID-19, enrolled during active disease.

The chain links TRBV6-5 to TRBJ1-5; 10 bases map to TRBD1. The germline V gene has CDR1 MNHEY and CDR2 SVGAGI. The CDR3 is 15 amino acids. V was clipped by 7 bases and J by 6 bases; unmatched bases: 9. The CDR3 nucleotides are TGTGCCAGCACCCCGCTGACAGGGGGCTTTCAGCCCCAGCATTTT. Its translation is CASTPLTGGFQPQHF.

V is TRBV10-3 and J is TRBJ1-2; 10 nucleotides line up with TRBD1. J was trimmed by 8 bases and V by 9 bases; bases with no gene match: 6. There are 12 residues in the CDR3. CDR1 and CDR2 (germline): ENHRY, SYGVKD. The CDR3 spells CAITDRGSGYTF. CDR3 nucleotides: TGTGCCATAACGGACAGGGGGAGCGGCTACACCTTC.

The V call is TRBV28, the J call TRBJ2-7, with D possibly TRBD1 on 5 matching bases. V was shortened by 3 bases and J by 3 bases, with 15 bases between the two germline ends. Per germline, CDR1 MDHEN and CDR2 SYDVKM. The CDR3 totals 15 residues. This CDR3 reads CASSFSGASIYEQYF. CDR3 DNA: TGTGCCAGCAGTTTTTCTGGGGCGTCTATCTACGAGCAGTACTTC. Full variable domain (outside the CDR3, taken from reference TRBV28 and TRBJ2-7): DVKVTQSSRYLVKRTGEKVFLECVQDMDHENMFWYRQDPGLGLRLIYFSYDVKMKEKGDIPEGYSVSREKKERFSLILESASTNQTSMYLCASSFSGASIYEQYFGPGTRLTVT.

The J gene is TRBJ2-3, the V gene TRBV4-2, with 7 bases aligning to TRBD2. CDR3 size: 18 residues. CDR1 and CDR2 from the germline V gene are LGHNA and YNFKEQ. V was pared by 1 base and J by 0 bases, with 10 bases of the junction left unmatched. The CDR3 coding sequence is TGTGCCAGCAGCCAAGCTCCACTACTAGCGTATAGCACAGATACGCAGTATTTT. Its protein product is CASSQAPLLAYSTDTQYF.

V and J are TRBV29-1 and TRBJ2-1; a possible D gene is TRBD2 (6 bases). Germline lookup yields CDR1 SQVTM and CDR2 ANQGSEA. The CDR3 sequence is 13 residues long. V was pared by 4 bases and J by 9 bases, with 16 bases between. The CDR3 sequence is CSVGPGLRLEQFF. As DNA, the CDR3 is TGCAGCGTTGGACCGGGACTTAGGCTTGAGCAGTTCTTC.

The rearrangement links TRBV7-9 to TRBJ2-7; D unclear. Deletions cut 4 bases from V and 3 bases from J, with 13 bases between. Germline V CDR1 and CDR2: SEHNR, FQNEAQ (reference sequence). The CDR3 has 14 residues. DNA of the CDR3: TGTGCCAGCAGCTCGGCTCCGGGTTTCTACGAGCAGTACTTC. Its protein is CASSSAPGFYEQYF. The complete variable domain, with remaining parts taken from reference TRBV7-9 and TRBJ2-7, reads DTGVSQNPRHKITKRGQNVTFRCDPISEHNRLYWYRQTLGQGPEFLTYFQNEAQLEKSRLLSDRFSAERPKGSFSTLEIQRTEQGDSAMYLCASSSAPGFYEQYFGPGTRLTVT.

This chain uses TRBV5-1 with TRBJ1-6; TRBD1 aligns across 7 bases. V trimming: 10 bases; J trimming: 6 bases; junction bases outside the gene matches: 7. CDR1 is SGHRS and CDR2 is YFSETQ in the germline V gene. The CDR3 loop spans 13 amino acids. CDR3 DNA: TGCGCCTCGACGCAGGGGGTTAATTCACCCCTCCACTTT. Its translation: CASTQGVNSPLHF.

This clone has more than one count but fewer than ten. The chain is built from TRBV12-3 or TRBV12-4 and TRBJ1-2; a possible D gene is TRBD1 (5 bases). This CDR3 is 13 amino acids long. The V gene lost 3 bases and the J gene lost 6 bases, with 11 bases spanning the gap. The DNA for the CDR3 is TGTGCCAGCAGTTTCGTCAGGGAACATGGCTACACCTTC. Protein sequence: CASSFVREHGYTF.